Listed below are T cell receptor beta chains from one sample, sequenced in a study of vaccination effects on CD4 cells after COVID-19. The assay was immunoSEQ multiplex PCR, and TCRdb's table has in-frame clones only and misses some. The sample consists of fewer than 40,000 clones, about 65% of them appearing once. No antigens are known for them. The specimen was CD4+ T cells from PBMCs cultured without peptide, collected before COVID-19 vaccination. Source of these receptors: a human donor who received a COVID-19 vaccine. The conserved cysteine and the conserved F or W are not part of the CDR3 here. Each record gives: V gene, J gene, D gene, CDR3 protein. A D gene is named only where the DNA matches it firmly.

V: TRBV5-1
J: TRBJ1-2
D: -
CDR3: ASSTAGDRYGYT

V: TRBV5-1
J: TRBJ2-1
D: TRBD2
CDR3: ASRPKSGRTYNEQF

V: TRBV7-9
J: TRBJ1-6
D: TRBD1
CDR3: ASRSGTGTNSPLH

V: TRBV4-2
J: TRBJ1-6
D: -
CDR3: ASSQAMENSPLH

V: TRBV6-5
J: TRBJ1-4
D: -
CDR3: ASKTGGFNEKLF

V: TRBV3-1/TRBV3-2
J: TRBJ2-4
D: -
CDR3: ASSPTGRLAKNIQY

V: TRBV7-2
J: TRBJ2-1
D: -
CDR3: ASSRTDKENEQF

V: TRBV5-1
J: TRBJ2-7
D: -
CDR3: ASSYGIGRANYEQY

V: TRBV7-2
J: TRBJ1-5
D: -
CDR3: ASSHPGIQPQH

V: TRBV6-4
J: TRBJ2-3
D: TRBD2
CDR3: ASSDSAGAETDTQY

V: TRBV5-4
J: TRBJ1-6
D: -
CDR3: ASSLGTSNNSPLH

V: TRBV2
J: TRBJ2-3
D: -
CDR3: ASSKRSTDTQY

V: TRBV6-1
J: TRBJ1-2
D: -
CDR3: ASSEGGGVRGYT

V: TRBV9
J: TRBJ2-3
D: TRBD2
CDR3: ASSFTTGGRTDTQY

V: TRBV6-5
J: TRBJ2-7
D: TRBD1
CDR3: ASSLSGQGSYEQY

V: TRBV18
J: TRBJ2-7
D: TRBD1
CDR3: ASSRDREDEQY

V: TRBV3-1/TRBV3-2
J: TRBJ1-5
D: -
CDR3: ASSQGAGGNQPQH

V: TRBV5-3
J: TRBJ2-7
D: TRBD2
CDR3: ARSRTSGNGRSYEQY

V: TRBV5-1
J: TRBJ2-2
D: TRBD2
CDR3: ASSLVGLASGELF

V: TRBV18
J: TRBJ1-5
D: TRBD1
CDR3: ASSQGAFGNQPQH

V: TRBV18
J: TRBJ2-2
D: TRBD1
CDR3: ASSPVAGGVAGELF

V: TRBV6-4
J: TRBJ2-3
D: TRBD2
CDR3: ASSDRGGTDTQY

V: TRBV11-2
J: TRBJ1-1
D: -
CDR3: ASSTSSRGNTEAF

V: TRBV14
J: TRBJ1-1
D: -
CDR3: ASSPQGIKAF

V: TRBV7-6
J: TRBJ2-1
D: -
CDR3: ASSLDGGRREQF

V: TRBV5-1
J: TRBJ2-3
D: -
CDR3: ASSLEAPGTDTQY

V: TRBV7-8
J: TRBJ2-1
D: -
CDR3: ASSSGNLALSYNEQF

V: TRBV11-2
J: TRBJ2-1
D: TRBD2
CDR3: ASSSTIAGINYNEQF

V: TRBV30
J: TRBJ1-2
D: TRBD1
CDR3: AGGRTGGNYGYT

V: TRBV2
J: TRBJ1-1
D: -
CDR3: ASSGPTAINTEAF

V: TRBV20-1
J: TRBJ2-5
D: TRBD2
CDR3: SASKASGFQETQY

V: TRBV6-6
J: TRBJ1-1
D: -
CDR3: ASSYGGLGTEAF

V: TRBV6-5
J: TRBJ2-7
D: -
CDR3: ASRTGTEAPYEQY

V: TRBV5-1
J: TRBJ1-1
D: -
CDR3: ASSLGGTNTEAF

V: TRBV18
J: TRBJ2-5
D: -
CDR3: ASSPPASSETQY

V: TRBV7-9
J: TRBJ1-3
D: -
CDR3: ASSSVGGSGNTIY

V: TRBV30
J: TRBJ1-2
D: -
CDR3: AWMGQANYGYT

V: TRBV5-1
J: TRBJ2-5
D: TRBD1
CDR3: ASSWDRGQETQY

V: TRBV6-1
J: TRBJ2-3
D: -
CDR3: ASSERTRIGTDTQY

V: TRBV6-6
J: TRBJ1-4
D: -
CDR3: ASSSPRDAKLF

V: TRBV5-1
J: TRBJ1-3
D: -
CDR3: ASSLERQVGTIY

V: TRBV30
J: TRBJ1-1
D: -
CDR3: AWDARTTEAF

V: TRBV5-6
J: TRBJ1-1
D: -
CDR3: ASTMGDARGTEAF

V: TRBV4-2
J: TRBJ2-3
D: -
CDR3: ASSQDRGSADTQY

V: TRBV3-1/TRBV3-2
J: TRBJ1-1
D: -
CDR3: ASSQGGRRNTEAF

V: TRBV19
J: TRBJ2-6
D: TRBD2
CDR3: ASSTYVAGGGANVLT

V: TRBV4-1
J: TRBJ2-4
D: -
CDR3: ASSQPTGRENIQY

V: TRBV18
J: TRBJ1-3
D: TRBD1
CDR3: ASSSTGDSGNTIY

V: TRBV10-2
J: TRBJ2-1
D: TRBD2
CDR3: ASASGGASEQF

V: TRBV7-8
J: TRBJ2-2
D: TRBD1
CDR3: ASSRLEGGGTGELF

V: TRBV6-1
J: TRBJ2-1
D: TRBD2
CDR3: ASSVRGSGSADEQF

V: TRBV30
J: TRBJ1-4
D: -
CDR3: AWSVGGPGNEKLF

V: TRBV5-6
J: TRBJ1-1
D: -
CDR3: ASSYKIGVAPSTAEAF

V: TRBV6-5
J: TRBJ2-7
D: TRBD2
CDR3: ASGLAGTYEQY